The text below deals with one T cell receptor (beta chain). Its antigen is not identified. The sample is drawn from a study of OX40 agonist ivuxolimab in advanced cancers. As for the study in general: Ivuxolimab, an agonist antibody against OX40 (CD134), was given to patients. Overall study findings and caveats: Dose levels from 0.1 to 3.0 mg/kg saw CD4+ and CD8+ blood T cells expand clonally by week 6.

The method was immunoSEQ multiplex PCR; TCRdb's version includes in-frame clones alone and lacks a portion of them. The table shows 55,000 to 80,000 clones, with about nine tenths occurring only once. Trimming left V 7 bases short and J 1 base short, with 11 bases between. CDR1 and CDR2 from the germline V gene are MDHEN and SYDVKM. The CDR3 has 13 residues. The sequence was obtained from an adult with an advanced solid tumor such as melanoma, head and neck, liver or kidney cancer. The sequencing used CD4+ or CD8+ T cells sorted from blood, collected in a trial of the OX40 agonist ivuxolimab. This chain uses TRBV28 with TRBJ2-7; D unclear. DNA for the CDR3: TGTGCCAGCACCCTTGGGCGGTCCTACGAGCAGTACTTC. This codes for CASTLGRSYEQYF.